Listed here are 31 T cell receptor beta chains from one sample, sequenced in a study of T cells in Graves' hyperthyroidism and ophthalmopathy. TCR beta CDR3 regions were amplified from RNA. When the TCR CDR3 underwent first-round RT-PCR, the HTBI primer set was used. TCRdb independently ran MiXCR on the multiplex PCR reads; one entry per CDR3 protein. The table records around 340,000 distinct CDR3 sequences, 15% to 20% of them present only once. Material: blood. The receptors were gathered from a woman aged 45 to 65 with Graves' hyperthyroidism.

This clonotype was seen more than once but under ten times. The V call is TRBV9, the J call TRBJ2-1, with D perhaps TRBD1 or TRBD2 (6 bases each). The CDR3 contains 17 residues. Germline assignment: CDR1 SGDLS and CDR2 YYNGEE. The V gene lost 0 bases and the J gene lost 4 bases, with 17 bases spanning the gap. As DNA, the CDR3 is TGTGCCAGCAGCGTAGGCGTTTCGGGGGCTCCTTACAATGAGCAGTTCTTC. Translation: CASSVGVSGAPYNEQFF.

This clonotype came up a few times. The gene calls are TRBV5-1 and TRBJ2-5; D may be TRBD2 (5 bases). Per germline, CDR1 SGHRS and CDR2 YFSETQ. V was shortened by 0 bases and J by 5 bases, with 14 bases between the two germline ends. The CDR3 extends over 15 amino acids. The CDR3 DNA is TGCGCCAGCAGCTTGGGAGGGTTCGAAACGGAGACCCAGTACTTC. Protein: CASSLGGFETETQYF. The full variable domain, with the rest looked up from reference TRBV5-1 and TRBJ2-5, is KAGVTQTPRYLIKTRGQQVTLSCSPISGHRSVSWYQQTPGQGLQFLFEYFSETQRNKGNFPGRFSGRQFSNSRSEMNVSTLELGDSALYLCASSLGGFETETQYFGPGTRLLVL.

This chain's CDR3 is CASSSGTGTGGRAFF. CDR3 in DNA: TGTGCCAGCAGCTCCGGTACCGGGACAGGGGGTAGGGCTTTCTTT. The chain has TRBV11-2 and TRBJ1-1; 11 bases are a match to TRBD1. CDR3 length equals 15 residues. With 4 bases clipped from V and 11 bases from J, the junction kept 12 bases outside the gene matches. Looked up from germline, CDR1 is SGHAT and CDR2 is FQNNGV.

A few counts support this clonotype. The rearrangement joins TRBV28 to TRBJ1-2; D is unresolved. Germline V lookup: CDR1 MDHEN, CDR2 SYDVKM. This CDR3 region has 15 residues. V gave up 5 bases and J gave up 1 base, with 14 bases separating them. The CDR3 bases are TGTGCCAGCAGTCTGAGTGGTCGGTTTAACTATGGCTACACCTTC. Encoded protein: CASSLSGRFNYGYTF.

The chain carries TRBV3-1 and TRBJ2-2; D remains unclear. Germline CDR1 reads LGHDT; CDR2 reads YNNKEL (reference sequence). The CDR3 covers 12 residues. V lost 3 bases to trimming and J lost 6 bases, with 5 bases between them. The CDR3 bases are TGTGCCAGCAGCCATGGCGCCGGGGAGCTGTTTTTT. It yields the protein CASSHGAGELFF.

This clonotype has only a few counts. The chain joins TRBV11-2 to TRBJ1-3, with D possibly TRBD1 on 6 matching bases. Germline V gene lookup returns CDR1 SGHAT and CDR2 FQNNGV. Trimming pared 3 bases from V and 2 bases from J, leaving 14 bases between. The CDR3 spans 16 residues. CDR3 amino acids: CASSFRTDAPGNTIYF. CDR3 nucleotides: TGTGCCAGCAGCTTCCGGACAGACGCCCCTGGAAACACCATATATTTT.

In its sample, this clonotype was seen a few times. V and J are TRBV7-3 and TRBJ2-3, with 10 bases matching TRBD2. V shed 4 bases and J 5 bases; nucleotides not matched to a gene: 6. Per germline, CDR1 SGHTA and CDR2 FQGTGA. There are 15 residues in the CDR3. The CDR3 sequence: CASSYSGGNLDTQYF. CDR3 in DNA: TGTGCCAGCAGCTATAGCGGGGGGAATCTAGATACGCAGTATTTT.

This clonotype was counted at least ten times. The chain employs TRBV30 and TRBJ2-5; no clear D. The CDR3 contains 14 residues. The germline V and J ends were trimmed by 1 base and 1 base, with 10 bases remaining between them. Germline CDR1 and CDR2: GTSNPN and SVGIG (reference sequence). The CDR3 bases are TGTGCCTGGAGTGGCGGACCTTCCCAAGAGACCCAGTACTTC. Its protein is CAWSGGPSQETQYF.

The chain joins TRBV6-5 to TRBJ2-3; D remains unclear. The CDR3 contains 14 residues. The germline V gene encodes CDR1 MNHEY and CDR2 SVGAGI. V was clipped by 4 bases and J by 0 bases, with 8 bases between them. CDR3 in DNA: TGTGCCAGCAGTTCTGCGACTAGCACAGATACGCAGTATTTT. It codes for CASSSATSTDTQYF.

In its sample, this clonotype was seen a few times. The chain joins TRBV11-2 to TRBJ2-5; 10 bases match TRBD2. The CDR3 runs 16 residues. Germline loops: CDR1 SGHAT, CDR2 FQNNGV. J was trimmed by 3 bases and V by 4 bases; bases with no gene match: 8. The chain's CDR3 is CASSSSGRGRKETQYF. The CDR3 DNA sequence: TGTGCCAGCAGCTCCAGCGGGAGGGGGAGGAAAGAGACCCAGTACTTC. Combining the CDR3 with reference TRBV11-2 and TRBJ2-5 gives the whole variable domain EAGVAQSPRYKIIEKRQSVAFWCNPISGHATLYWYQQILGQGPKLLIQFQNNGVVDDSQLPKDRFSAERLKGVDSTLKIQPAKLEDSAVYLCASSSSGRGRKETQYFGPGTRLLVL.

V usage is TRBV19 and J usage is TRBJ1-1; D uncertain. CDR3 size: 14 residues. Trimming cost V 4 bases and J 4 bases, with 13 bases left between them. Germline V CDR1 and CDR2: LNHDA, SQIVND (reference sequence). Written as DNA, the CDR3 is TGTGCCAGTAGTACTAGGACCCGGGGCACTGAAGCTTTCTTT. Translation gives CASSTRTRGTEAFF.

Many counts were recorded for this clonotype. V is TRBV3-1 and J is TRBJ2-3; 16 bases are a match to TRBD2. Germline V CDR1 and CDR2: LGHDT, YNNKEL (reference sequence). J was trimmed by 13 bases and V by 2 bases; bases with no gene match: 6. The CDR3 has 15 residues. DNA for the CDR3: TGTGCCAGCAGCCAATTGGGACTAGCGGGAGGGCCTAAGTATTTT. Translation gives CASSQLGLAGGPKYF.

This clonotype was counted once. Germline is not matched at one junction end, which may reflect a read error. In DNA, the CDR3 is TGCGTCAGCAGCTCCTCAGGGCCTTCCTATGGCTACACCTTC. Encoded protein: CVSSSSGPSYGYTF. The genes are TRBV5-1 and TRBJ1-2; possible D gene TRBD1, 5 bases. The germline CDR1 and CDR2 sequences are SGHRS and YFSETQ. This CDR3 comprises 14 residues. Combining the CDR3 with reference TRBV5-1 and TRBJ1-2 gives the whole variable domain KAGVTQTPRYLIKTRGQQVTLSCSPISGHRSVSWYQQTPGQGLQFLFEYFSETQRNKGNFPGRFSGRQFSNSRSEMNVSTLELGDSALYLCVSSSSGPSYGYTFGSGTRLTVV.

This clonotype was seen more than once but under ten times. The rearrangement links TRBV9 to TRBJ1-2; D is possibly TRBD1 (5 bases). CDR1 and CDR2 from the germline V gene are SGDLS and YYNGEE. This CDR3 contains 16 residues. V gave up 4 bases and J gave up 3 bases, with 19 bases separating them. CDR3 DNA: TGTGCCAGCAGCCCATCGGGGACGGACCCTTACTATGGCTACACCTTC. It codes for CASSPSGTDPYYGYTF.

This clonotype was observed a single time. Relative to the germline gene, one junction end is altered; a read error may explain this. The genes are TRBV12-5 and TRBJ1-4; no definite D call. The germline V gene encodes CDR1 LGHNT and CDR2 FRNRAP. The CDR3 loop spans 13 amino acids. CDR3 loop: CASGWTKGEKLFF. In DNA, the CDR3 is TGTGCTAGCGGTTGGACTAAGGGAGAAAAACTGTTTTTT.

The chain links TRBV6-6 to TRBJ1-2, with D unresolved. Trimming shortened V by 0 bases and J by 6 bases, and 14 bases separated the two germline ends. Germline CDR1 MNHNY, CDR2 SVGAGI (reference sequence). There are 15 residues in the CDR3. The CDR3 sequence: CASSYSSDLTHGYTF. The CDR3 DNA is TGTGCCAGCAGTTACTCGTCCGATTTAACTCATGGCTACACCTTC.

CDR3 region: CASSLTGSPTYEQYF. In nucleotides, the CDR3 is TGTGCCAGCAGCTTAACGGGCAGTCCCACCTACGAGCAGTACTTC. This chain uses TRBV7-9 with TRBJ2-7, with D unclear. The V end was cut by 2 bases, the J end by 2 bases, with 13 bases between. The CDR3 covers 15 residues. CDR1 SEHNR and CDR2 FQNEAQ come from the germline V gene (reference sequence).

The chain links TRBV20-1 to TRBJ2-1; TRBD2 matches at 11 bases. Losses at the gene ends were 6 bases for V and 4 bases for J; bases not matched to a gene: 11. The CDR3 consists of 16 residues. Germline assignment: CDR1 DFQATT and CDR2 SNEGSKA (reference sequence). The CDR3 DNA reads as TGCAGTGCCGAGCAACCGGGACTAGCGGTGTACAATGAGCAGTTCTTC. This codes for CSAEQPGLAVYNEQFF.

The J gene is TRBJ1-4, the V gene TRBV4-1, with TRBD1 matching 7 bases. Looked up from germline, CDR1 is MGHRA and CDR2 is YSYEKL. CDR3 length: 17 amino acids. Trimming took 3 bases from V and 10 from J; bases not matched to a gene: 17. The CDR3 DNA follows: TGCGCCAGCAGCCAGTCCCCCCCCGGGACAGTAATGGGAAAACTGTTTTTT. Its protein product is CASSQSPPGTVMGKLFF.

In this sample, this clonotype turned up many times. This chain joins TRBV11-2 and TRBJ2-3; D is tentatively TRBD1 or TRBD2 (6 bases each). V was cut by 4 bases and J by 4 bases, with 15 bases left in between. This CDR3 comprises 15 residues. Germline CDR1 SGHAT, CDR2 FQNNGV. CDR3: CASSSEGGGADTQYF. The DNA of the CDR3 is TGTGCCAGCAGCTCGGAGGGGGGAGGCGCAGATACGCAGTATTTT.

This clonotype was observed many times. This rearrangement joins TRBV28 to TRBJ1-1, with D unresolved. Trimming shortened V by 8 bases and J by 7 bases, and 5 bases separated the two germline ends. Germline assignment: CDR1 MDHEN and CDR2 SYDVKM. This CDR3 has 9 amino acids. This chain's CDR3 is CASGDEAFF. CDR3 nucleotides: TGTGCCAGCGGAGATGAAGCTTTCTTT.

There are a few counts of this clonotype. The chain links TRBV5-5 to TRBJ2-2; 10 bases line up with TRBD1. Looked up from germline, CDR1 is SGHKS and CDR2 is YYEKEE (reference sequence). CDR3 size: 16 residues. Trimming took 4 bases from V and 5 from J; bases not matched to a gene: 8. The CDR3 is CASSMPGQGRTGELFF. The CDR3 DNA is TGTGCCAGCAGCATGCCGGGACAGGGGAGAACCGGGGAGCTGTTTTTT.

The V and J genes are TRBV6-2 or TRBV6-3 and TRBJ1-2; maybe TRBD1 (6 bases). Trimming left V 7 bases short and J 2 bases short, with 14 bases between. The CDR3 is 14 residues long. Germline lookup yields CDR1 MNHEY and CDR2 SVGEGT. CDR3 coding DNA: TGTGCCAGCATAAGTCCCGACAGGAACTATGGCTACACCTTC. Its protein is CASISPDRNYGYTF.

This clonotype was detected a few times. This chain connects TRBV2 to TRBJ1-5; a possible D gene is TRBD1 (6 bases). Trimming cost V 0 bases and J 7 bases, with 16 bases left between them. Germline CDR1 and CDR2: SNHLY and FYNNEI. The CDR3 has 16 amino acids. CDR3 loop: CASSEALGGARQPQHF. The CDR3 DNA sequence: TGTGCCAGCAGTGAAGCTTTGGGGGGCGCACGGCAGCCCCAGCATTTT.

This clonotype was recorded many times. V gene TRBV6-1 combines with J gene TRBJ1-1, with D possibly being TRBD1 (6 bases). The CDR3 covers 15 residues. The germline V gene has CDR1 MNHNS and CDR2 SASEGT. Trimming took 6 bases from V and 4 from J, leaving 18 bases between them. CDR3 DNA: TGTGCCAGCAGCAGCGGATGGGGGGGCGGCACTGAAGCTTTCTTT. Amino acid sequence: CASSSGWGGGTEAFF.

The rearrangement joins TRBV6-1 to TRBJ2-7, with 7 bases fitting TRBD1. Germline CDR1 is MNHNS and CDR2 is SASEGT. This CDR3 is built from 14 residues. Unmatched junction bases numbered 5, after V lost 5 bases and J lost 1 base. CDR3 loop: CASSLQGPSYEQYV. For the CDR3, the DNA is TGTGCCAGCAGTTTACAGGGGCCTTCCTACGAGCAGTACGTC.

This chain uses TRBV19 with TRBJ2-3; D may be TRBD2 (5 bases). The CDR3 contains 13 residues. Trimming pared 4 bases from V and 5 bases from J, leaving 10 bases between. Germline V gives CDR1 LNHDA, CDR2 SQIVND (reference sequence). The CDR3 DNA follows: TGTGCCAGTAGTACAGAAGGACTAGATACGCAGTATTTT. It encodes CASSTEGLDTQYF.

This clonotype has more than one count but fewer than ten. This sequence joins TRBV19 and TRBJ2-3; D is unresolved. This CDR3 spans 14 amino acids. V lost 6 bases and J lost 2, with 12 bases in between. Germline lookup yields CDR1 LNHDA and CDR2 SQIVND (reference sequence). The CDR3 nucleotides read TGTGCCAGTAGGCGGTCAGAGATCACAGATACGCAGTATTTT. This codes for CASRRSEITDTQYF.

The chain carries TRBV9 and TRBJ1-1; perhaps TRBD1 as D (5 bases). The CDR3 is 13 residues long. With 2 bases removed from V and 5 bases from J, the gap between germline ends came to 10 bases. Germline CDR1 is SGDLS and CDR2 is YYNGEE. The CDR3 reads CASSVGASTEAFF. As DNA, the CDR3 is TGTGCCAGCAGCGTCGGGGCAAGTACTGAAGCTTTCTTT.

The chain combines TRBV2 with TRBJ1-1, with D uncertain. The CDR3 covers 10 residues. The V gene's germline CDR1 is SNHLY and CDR2 FYNNEI. Trimming took 5 bases from V and 7 from J, leaving 5 bases between them. The CDR3 coding sequence is TGTGCCAGCAGTACGGATGAAGCTTTCTTT. This encodes CASSTDEAFF.

This rearrangement joins TRBV30 to TRBJ2-7, with 11 bases identical to TRBD1. The CDR3 is made up of 13 amino acids. Trimming cost V 2 bases and J 6 bases; bases outside gene matches: 3. The germline CDR1 and CDR2 sequences are GTSNPN and SVGIG (reference sequence). CDR3 residues: CAWSSGTGGEQYF. CDR3 nucleotides: TGTGCCTGGAGTTCCGGGACAGGGGGCGAGCAGTACTTC.